The 15 T cell receptor beta chains reported below all come from one sample, sequenced in a study of identical twins. TCRdb redid the calling of the 5' RACE reads with MiXCR, one entry per CDR3 protein. The sample includes about 240,000 distinct CDR3 sequences, about 13% of them seen just once. The same data also went into a second study, on yellow fever vaccine responses in identical twins.

The source material was memory (CD45RO+) T cells sorted from blood. These receptors originate from a woman aged 18-29 years in good health.

This clonotype was counted at least ten times. The chain employs TRBV6-1 and TRBJ1-1, with 11 bases matching TRBD1. Germline CDR1 reads MNHNS; CDR2 reads SASEGT. The junction had 6 bases not matched to a gene; V was cut back by 6 bases and J by 6 bases. The CDR3 sequence is 14 residues long. This CDR3 reads CASRDRGLNAEAFF. The CDR3 DNA follows: TGTGCCAGCAGGGACAGGGGGCTGAATGCTGAAGCTTTCTTT.

The rearrangement links TRBV20-1 to TRBJ2-7; 8 bases map to TRBD2. In germline, CDR1 is DFQATT, CDR2 SNEGSKA (reference sequence). V lost 0 bases and J lost 0; bases outside the gene matches: 7. The CDR3 extends over 16 amino acids. Here the CDR3 reads CSARDPRTSGSYEQYF. Here the CDR3 DNA reads TGCAGTGCTAGAGATCCGCGAACTAGCGGCTCCTACGAGCAGTACTTC.

This clonotype was observed many times. V usage is TRBV4-2 and J usage is TRBJ1-1, with unresolved D. V was shortened by 1 base and J by 0 bases, with 6 bases between the two germline ends. CDR3 length equals 14 residues. CDR1 LGHNA and CDR2 YNFKEQ come from the germline V gene. The CDR3 is CASSQGRVNTEAFF. CDR3 DNA sequence: TGTGCCAGCAGCCAAGGACGGGTGAACACTGAAGCTTTCTTT.

This clonotype was detected ten times or more. The gene calls are TRBV7-2 and TRBJ2-3; D may be TRBD1 (6 bases). The CDR3 is 15 residues long. The germline CDR1 and CDR2 sequences are SGHTA and FQGNSA. The V end lost 1 base, the J end lost 2 bases, and 10 bases lay between the germline ends. CDR3 sequence (DNA): TGTGCCAGCAGCTTAGTAGGGGGTAACACAGATACGCAGTATTTT. Translated: CASSLVGGNTDTQYF.

J is TRBJ2-1 and V is TRBV20-1; 14 nucleotides line up with TRBD2. Germline CDR1 and CDR2: DFQATT and SNEGSKA (reference sequence). J gave up 6 bases and V 3 bases, and 10 bases lay outside the gene matches. The CDR3 has 17 residues. The DNA for the CDR3 is TGCAGTGCTAGTAGGGGGGGACTAGCGGGAGTGGTCAATGAGCAGTTCTTC. Translated: CSASRGGLAGVVNEQFF.

This clonotype was detected many times. CDR3 residues: CASSIRQGLQETQYF. In nucleotides, the CDR3 is TGTGCCAGCAGCATCAGACAGGGACTGCAAGAGACCCAGTACTTC. This chain connects TRBV5-4 to TRBJ2-5, with D maybe TRBD1 (7 bases). Germline CDR1 SGHNT, CDR2 YYREEE (reference sequence). V lost 4 bases and J lost 2, with 15 bases in between. The CDR3 extends over 15 amino acids.

This clonotype came up many times. The chain combines TRBV27 with TRBJ1-1; D is perhaps TRBD1 (5 bases). The CDR3 is made up of 15 amino acids. With 4 bases removed from V and 4 bases from J, the gap between germline ends came to 16 bases. CDR1 is MNHEY and CDR2 is SMNVEV in the germline V gene (reference sequence). For the CDR3, the DNA is TGTGCCAGCAGTTCCTCCCGGGTTGGGGGCACTGAAGCTTTCTTT. It codes for CASSSSRVGGTEAFF.

This clonotype appeared a few times. The chain employs TRBV7-8 and TRBJ2-7; 9 bases are shared with TRBD1. CDR1 is SGHVS and CDR2 is FQNEAQ in the germline V gene. J gave up 2 bases and V 6 bases, and 5 bases lay outside the gene matches. The CDR3 runs 14 residues. CDR3 coding DNA: TGTGCCAGCAGGACAGGGACAGGGCCCTACGAGCAGTACTTC. Its translation: CASRTGTGPYEQYF. Complete variable domain (other parts from reference TRBV7-8 and TRBJ2-7): GAGVSQSPRYKVAKRGQDVALRCDPISGHVSLFWYQQALGQGPEFLTYFQNEAQLDKSGLPSDRFFAERPEGSVSTLKIQRTQQEDSAVYLCASRTGTGPYEQYFGPGTRLTVT.

This clonotype was seen a handful of times. The V call is TRBV20-1, the J call TRBJ2-1; D ambiguous. Trimming took 3 bases from V and 7 from J, leaving 13 bases between them. CDR3 length: 13 residues. Germline V gene lookup returns CDR1 DFQATT and CDR2 SNEGSKA (reference sequence). Here the CDR3 reads CSASRPDANEQFF. The CDR3 DNA follows: TGCAGTGCTAGTCGGCCCGACGCGAATGAGCAGTTCTTC.

J is TRBJ2-5 and V is TRBV5-1; 10 bases are a match to TRBD2. Germline trimming cut 4 bases from V and 5 bases from J; bases unmatched to any gene: 8. This CDR3 is 15 amino acids long. Germline-derived CDR1 and CDR2 are SGHRS and YFSETQ. The CDR3 region has the DNA TGCGCCAGCAGCGAACTAGCGGGGCCAAGGGAGACCCAGTACTTC. It encodes CASSELAGPRETQYF.

V usage is TRBV18 and J usage is TRBJ2-7; D perhaps matches TRBD1 (6 bases). Germline lookup yields CDR1 KGHSH and CDR2 LQKENI. The CDR3 totals 14 residues. Trimming removed 1 base from V and 7 bases from J, with 14 bases in between. CDR3 sequence reads: CASSPLAGAGEQYF. CDR3 in DNA: TGTGCCAGCTCACCACTAGCAGGGGCGGGTGAGCAGTACTTC.

Only a few counts were recorded for this clonotype. This chain uses TRBV5-1 with TRBJ2-1; D perhaps matches TRBD1 (6 bases). Trimming pared 0 bases from V and 4 bases from J, leaving 11 bases between. CDR1 is SGHRS and CDR2 is YFSETQ in the germline V gene. The CDR3 is 15 amino acids. This CDR3 is CASSLGGTFYNEQFF. The DNA for the CDR3 is TGCGCCAGCAGCTTGGGGGGGACATTTTACAATGAGCAGTTCTTC.

This clonotype occurred a few times. This chain joins TRBV15 and TRBJ2-5; maybe TRBD1 (6 bases). The CDR3 has 15 residues. Trimming stripped 2 bases from V and 4 bases from J, with 14 bases between. Germline V gene data show CDR1 as LNHNV and CDR2 as YYDKDF (reference sequence). DNA of the CDR3: TGTGCCACCAGCAGAAACCTACAGGGTGGAGAGACCCAGTACTTC. It translates to CATSRNLQGGETQYF.

The V call is TRBV11-1, the J call TRBJ2-7; TRBD1 matches 10 bases. This CDR3 has 15 residues. J gave up 4 bases and V 7 bases, and 10 bases lay outside the gene matches. Germline lookup yields CDR1 SGHAT and CDR2 FQDESV (reference sequence). The CDR3 reads CASTSTGTGAYEQYF. CDR3 sequence (DNA): TGTGCCAGCACCTCCACCGGGACAGGGGCTTACGAGCAGTACTTC.

This clonotype has at least ten counts. The rearrangement joins TRBV28 to TRBJ2-5; D remains unclear. The CDR3 length is 16 residues. Trimming removed 4 bases at V and 2 bases at J, with 17 bases between. CDR1 and CDR2 (germline): MDHEN, SYDVKM. The CDR3 protein is CASSSPLGKRQETQYF. Here the CDR3 DNA reads TGTGCCAGCAGTTCCCCTTTAGGGAAGAGGCAAGAGACCCAGTACTTC. The full variable domain, with the rest looked up from reference TRBV28 and TRBJ2-5, is DVKVTQSSRYLVKRTGEKVFLECVQDMDHENMFWYRQDPGLGLRLIYFSYDVKMKEKGDIPEGYSVSREKKERFSLILESASTNQTSMYLCASSSPLGKRQETQYFGPGTRLLVL.